This TCR beta chain was identified during a study of T cells in Graves' hyperthyroidism and ophthalmopathy. From germline, CDR1 is LNHNV and CDR2 YYDKDF (reference sequence). The CDR3 is 10 amino acids in total, end residues counted. Findings of the study overall: Blood shared most expanded thyroid clonotypes above 0.001.

Researchers barred patients who had uncontrolled infection, other autoimmune disease, pregnancy or lactation. Amplified TCR beta CDR3 regions derived from RNA transcripts. The TCR CDR3 was amplified in a first-round RT-PCR using the HTBI primer set. A single record per CDR3 protein comes from TCRdb applying MiXCR to the multiplex PCR reads. The data show around 620,000 distinct CDR3 sequences, around 45% seen once. Turning to this clonotype: What it binds is not known. In this CDR3 the conserved last residue, phenylalanine or tryptophan, is missing, so a read error is likely. The DNA is omitted, as the CDR3 cannot be located on it reliably, and the CDR3 follows TCRdb's listing.

This sequence joins TRBV15 and TRBJ1-4; the table's D call of TRBD1 was not tested on the DNA. Sequencing used peripheral blood or thyroid tissue (not recorded which). The source is an adult woman with Graves' disease, either hyperthyroidism or ophthalmopathy (not recorded which). Here the CDR3 reads CATSRHVVGT.